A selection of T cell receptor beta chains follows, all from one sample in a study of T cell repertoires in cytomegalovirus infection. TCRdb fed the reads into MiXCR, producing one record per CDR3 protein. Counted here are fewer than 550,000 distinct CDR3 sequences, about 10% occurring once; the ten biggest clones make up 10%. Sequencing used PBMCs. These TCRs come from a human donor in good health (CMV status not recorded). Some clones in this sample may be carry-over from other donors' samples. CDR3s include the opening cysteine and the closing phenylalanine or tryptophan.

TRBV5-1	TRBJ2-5	CASSLAEVQETQYF
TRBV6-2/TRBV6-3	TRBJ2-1	CASSVGHSSYNEQFF
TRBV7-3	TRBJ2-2	CARALGTGELFF
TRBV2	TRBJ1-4	CASRKRDRGSEKLFF
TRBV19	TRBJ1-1	CASSLGHLNTEAFF
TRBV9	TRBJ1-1	CASSVGSENTEAFF
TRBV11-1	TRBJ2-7	CASSFGGRPSYEQYF
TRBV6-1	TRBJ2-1	CASSEGRDYEQFF
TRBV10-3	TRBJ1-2	CAISEGTGNYGYTF
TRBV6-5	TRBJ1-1	CASSYSRGVNTEAFF
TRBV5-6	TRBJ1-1	CASSFRQGMNTEAFF
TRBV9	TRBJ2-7	CASSVEPTGILGEQYF
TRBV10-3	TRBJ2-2	CAIKMTGEYTGELFF
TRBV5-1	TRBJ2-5	CASSFRQGGGETQYF
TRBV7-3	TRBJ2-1	CASSDYRGETYNEQFF
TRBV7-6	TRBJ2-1	CASSGDRGGSGMIYEQFF
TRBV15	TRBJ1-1	CATSRGGRRGTEAFF
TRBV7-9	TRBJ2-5	CASSLLKGGETQYF
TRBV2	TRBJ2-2	CASRVPSGGTGELFF